These T cell receptor beta chains were read from a single sample in a study of radiation and T cells in renal cell carcinoma. The repertoire was sequenced with immunoSEQ multiplex PCR; TCRdb's copy has only in-frame clones and lacks some. The sample lists about 130,000 clones, about 88% occurring once. Sample: blood, taken from a patient whose treatment included radiotherapy and nephrectomy. These receptors all come from a woman between 45 and 65 years old with renal cell carcinoma. CDR3s include the opening cysteine and the closing phenylalanine or tryptophan. A D gene is named only where the DNA matches it firmly. Rows give clone size only sometimes, using once, few, many, or a class for an expanded clone.

v_gene: TRBV14
abundance: once
j_gene: TRBJ1-3
d_gene: TRBD1
CDR3nt: TGTGCCAGCGCCGAAGGGGGCACTGGAAACACCATATATTTT
CDR3aa: CASAEGGTGNTIYF

v_gene: TRBV7-2
abundance: .
j_gene: TRBJ1-1
d_gene: .
CDR3nt: TGTGCCAGCAGCTTCCGAATCCGGGGACCGAACACTGAAGCTTTCTTT
CDR3aa: CASSFRIRGPNTEAFF

v_gene: TRBV5-4
abundance: .
j_gene: TRBJ2-5
d_gene: TRBD2
CDR3nt: TGTGCCAGCAGTTTTGGACTAGCGGGGGGTGAAGAGACCCAGTACTTC
CDR3aa: CASSFGLAGGEETQYF

v_gene: TRBV7-9
abundance: .
j_gene: TRBJ2-7
d_gene: .
CDR3nt: TGTGCCAGCAGCCCCCCCTTGTTCGAGCAGTACTTC
CDR3aa: CASSPPLFEQYF

v_gene: TRBV7-2
abundance: .
j_gene: TRBJ2-2
d_gene: .
CDR3nt: TGTGCCAGCAGCTCGACAGCAAACACCGGGGAGCTGTTTTTT
CDR3aa: CASSSTANTGELFF

v_gene: TRBV29-1
abundance: .
j_gene: TRBJ2-6
d_gene: .
CDR3nt: TGCAGCGTTGACAGTTCTGGGGCCAACGTCCTGACTTTC
CDR3aa: CSVDSSGANVLTF

v_gene: TRBV6-1
abundance: .
j_gene: TRBJ1-5
d_gene: .
CDR3nt: TGTGCCAGCAGAACAGGGCTAAATCAGCCCCAGCATTTT
CDR3aa: CASRTGLNQPQHF

v_gene: TRBV13
abundance: .
j_gene: TRBJ2-4
d_gene: .
CDR3nt: TGTGCCAGCAGCTTAGGACCCCCGCAGAGTAACATTCAGTACTTC
CDR3aa: CASSLGPPQSNIQYF

v_gene: TRBV7-9
abundance: .
j_gene: TRBJ1-2
d_gene: .
CDR3nt: TGTGCCAGCAGCCCAAACAGGCTCGGGGGAGGCTACACCTTC
CDR3aa: CASSPNRLGGGYTF

v_gene: TRBV5-1
abundance: .
j_gene: TRBJ2-3
d_gene: .
CDR3nt: TGCGCCAGCAGCTTGGCCGGTGGGGGGCACGCAGATACGCAGTATTTT
CDR3aa: CASSLAGGGHADTQYF

v_gene: TRBV6-5
abundance: .
j_gene: TRBJ2-5
d_gene: .
CDR3nt: TGTGCCAGCAGTTCCCGAGGAGGGTCGGAGACCCAGTACTTC
CDR3aa: CASSSRGGSETQYF

v_gene: TRBV11-2
abundance: .
j_gene: TRBJ1-1
d_gene: TRBD1
CDR3nt: TGTGCCAGCAGCTCACGACGCCCGGGACAGAAATTGAACACTGAAGCTTTCTTT
CDR3aa: CASSSRRPGQKLNTEAFF

v_gene: TRBV6-1
abundance: .
j_gene: TRBJ2-7
d_gene: .
CDR3nt: TGTGCCAGCAGTGAAGAGCCAGGTTCCTACGAGCAGTACTTC
CDR3aa: CASSEEPGSYEQYF

v_gene: TRBV30
abundance: .
j_gene: TRBJ1-2
d_gene: .
CDR3nt: TGTGCCTGGTCGGACGGAAGGTATGGCTACACCTTC
CDR3aa: CAWSDGRYGYTF

v_gene: TRBV6-1
abundance: few
j_gene: TRBJ2-2
d_gene: .
CDR3nt: TGTGCCAGTCGGGGATTACGGGCGGCCGGGGAGCTGTTTTTT
CDR3aa: CASRGLRAAGELFF

v_gene: TRBV5-1
abundance: .
j_gene: TRBJ1-6
d_gene: .
CDR3nt: TGCGCCAGCAGCGGGGAGGTCGATAATAATTCACCCCTCCACTTT
CDR3aa: CASSGEVDNNSPLHF

v_gene: TRBV11-2
abundance: .
j_gene: TRBJ2-6
d_gene: .
CDR3nt: TGTGCCAGCAGCTTGAAAAGCCTTACGGGGGATGGGGCCAACGTCCTGACTTTC
CDR3aa: CASSLKSLTGDGANVLTF

v_gene: TRBV30
abundance: .
j_gene: TRBJ2-7
d_gene: TRBD2
CDR3nt: TGTGCCTGGAGTGTACGTCGCGGGGGACTCCTACACGAGCAGTACTTC
CDR3aa: CAWSVRRGGLLHEQYF

v_gene: TRBV11-2
abundance: once
j_gene: TRBJ2-2
d_gene: .
CDR3nt: TGTGCCAGCAGCTTAAAGTCTGATCTGAACACCGGGGAGCTGTTTTTT
CDR3aa: CASSLKSDLNTGELFF

v_gene: TRBV5-1
abundance: .
j_gene: TRBJ1-1
d_gene: .
CDR3nt: TGCGCCAGCAGCTTGGCCCTACAGGGAGTTGCGAACACTGAAGCTTTCTTT
CDR3aa: CASSLALQGVANTEAFF

v_gene: TRBV5-1
abundance: .
j_gene: TRBJ1-2
d_gene: TRBD1
CDR3nt: TGCGCCAGCAGCGAAGGGGGCACCCTTACCTATGGCTACACCTTC
CDR3aa: CASSEGGTLTYGYTF

v_gene: TRBV7-9
abundance: few
j_gene: TRBJ1-1
d_gene: .
CDR3nt: TGTGCCAGCAGCGCTAGGGCAGGGAAGCTTACTGAAGCTTTCTTT
CDR3aa: CASSARAGKLTEAFF

v_gene: TRBV7-2
abundance: .
j_gene: TRBJ2-2
d_gene: TRBD1
CDR3nt: TGTGCCAGCAGCAGGGACAGGGGAGGTACCGGGGAGCTGTTTTTT
CDR3aa: CASSRDRGGTGELFF

v_gene: TRBV6-5
abundance: few
j_gene: TRBJ2-7
d_gene: .
CDR3nt: TGTGCCAGCAGTTATGTACAGAGTGGGAACTACGAGCAGTACTTC
CDR3aa: CASSYVQSGNYEQYF

v_gene: TRBV14
abundance: .
j_gene: TRBJ2-7
d_gene: .
CDR3nt: TGTGCCAGCAGCCAATTACTAGGATACGAGCAGTACTTC
CDR3aa: CASSQLLGYEQYF

v_gene: TRBV29-1
abundance: few
j_gene: TRBJ1-1
d_gene: TRBD1
CDR3nt: TGCAGCGTGAAAACCGGGACAGAGAACACTGAAGCTTTCTTT
CDR3aa: CSVKTGTENTEAFF

v_gene: TRBV6-7
abundance: .
j_gene: TRBJ1-2
d_gene: TRBD1
CDR3nt: TGTGCCAGCAGTTACGGGGCCGGCAGGGGGCAGTACTATGGCTACACCTTC
CDR3aa: CASSYGAGRGQYYGYTF

v_gene: TRBV5-1
abundance: .
j_gene: TRBJ1-1
d_gene: TRBD1
CDR3nt: TGCGCCAGCAGCACGGGACAGTCCTACACTGAAGCTTTCTTT
CDR3aa: CASSTGQSYTEAFF

v_gene: TRBV27
abundance: .
j_gene: TRBJ1-2
d_gene: .
CDR3nt: TGTGCCAGCCGCGGACGGGACTATGGCTACACCTTC
CDR3aa: CASRGRDYGYTF

v_gene: TRBV6-5
abundance: once
j_gene: TRBJ2-1
d_gene: TRBD2
CDR3nt: TGTGCCAGCCATGGGGCGGGGGGGCCGTACAATGAGCAGTTCTTC
CDR3aa: CASHGAGGPYNEQFF

v_gene: TRBV5-1
abundance: .
j_gene: TRBJ1-4
d_gene: TRBD1
CDR3nt: TGCGCCAGCAGCCCGGAACAGGGGTCCTTAGGGGAAAAACTGTTTTTT
CDR3aa: CASSPEQGSLGEKLFF

v_gene: TRBV13
abundance: once
j_gene: TRBJ2-3
d_gene: .
CDR3nt: TGTGCCAGCAGCTTAGACAGGACAGATACGCAGTATTTT
CDR3aa: CASSLDRTDTQYF

v_gene: TRBV5-1
abundance: .
j_gene: TRBJ1-2
d_gene: TRBD1
CDR3nt: TGCGCCAGCAGCCCGAACCTGGACAGGTATAACTATGGCTACGCCTTC
CDR3aa: CASSPNLDRYNYGYAF

v_gene: TRBV6-1
abundance: once
j_gene: TRBJ2-1
d_gene: .
CDR3nt: TGTGCCAGCAGTGATGAGGGGCTACCGACTCACAATGAGCAGTTCTTC
CDR3aa: CASSDEGLPTHNEQFF

v_gene: TRBV6-5
abundance: .
j_gene: TRBJ1-3
d_gene: .
CDR3nt: TGTGCCAGCAGTTACAAGCCGGGGATTTCTGGAAACACCATATATTTT
CDR3aa: CASSYKPGISGNTIYF

v_gene: TRBV19
abundance: .
j_gene: TRBJ1-4
d_gene: TRBD1
CDR3nt: TGTGCCAGTAGTTACACCGGGACAGCTGAAAAACTGTTTTTT
CDR3aa: CASSYTGTAEKLFF

v_gene: TRBV6-4
abundance: .
j_gene: TRBJ2-4
d_gene: .
CDR3nt: TGTGCCAGCAGTGACTCCTCCTCTAAGTGGGAAGCCAAAAACATTCAGTACTTC
CDR3aa: CASSDSSSKWEAKNIQYF

v_gene: TRBV5-1
abundance: few
j_gene: TRBJ1-2
d_gene: .
CDR3nt: TGCGCCAGCAGCTTGACGGACTATGGCTACACCTTC
CDR3aa: CASSLTDYGYTF

v_gene: TRBV5-4
abundance: .
j_gene: TRBJ2-1
d_gene: .
CDR3nt: TGTGCCAGCAGACGGGACACCAATGAGCAGTTCTTC
CDR3aa: CASRRDTNEQFF

v_gene: TRBV30
abundance: few
j_gene: TRBJ1-1
d_gene: .
CDR3nt: TGTGCCTGTACCCTTGGACGGTATGAAGCTTTCTTT
CDR3aa: CACTLGRYEAFF

v_gene: TRBV19
abundance: .
j_gene: TRBJ2-7
d_gene: TRBD2
CDR3nt: TGTGCCAGTGGAAGAGCGGGGGTGTCTTACGAGCAGTACTTC
CDR3aa: CASGRAGVSYEQYF

v_gene: TRBV5-1
abundance: .
j_gene: TRBJ1-1
d_gene: .
CDR3nt: TGCGCCAGCAGCTTGGCGTCCGGTATCGGTGAAGCTTTCTTT
CDR3aa: CASSLASGIGEAFF

v_gene: TRBV7-2
abundance: .
j_gene: TRBJ2-2
d_gene: .
CDR3nt: TGTGCCAGCAGCTTAGGACCCGGGGAGCTGTTTTTT
CDR3aa: CASSLGPGELFF

v_gene: TRBV6-4
abundance: .
j_gene: TRBJ2-5
d_gene: TRBD2
CDR3nt: TGTGCCAGCAGTGACCCGGGACTAGCGGAAGAGACCCAGTACTTC
CDR3aa: CASSDPGLAEETQYF

v_gene: TRBV5-5
abundance: .
j_gene: TRBJ2-7
d_gene: .
CDR3nt: TGTGCCAGCAGCTTGGCGGTAGGTGAAGCCTACGAGCAGTACTTC
CDR3aa: CASSLAVGEAYEQYF

v_gene: TRBV19
abundance: .
j_gene: TRBJ2-1
d_gene: TRBD2
CDR3nt: TGTGCCAGTAGTCTAGCGGGTGCTGCCTACAATGAGCAGTTCTTC
CDR3aa: CASSLAGAAYNEQFF

v_gene: TRBV7-2
abundance: .
j_gene: TRBJ2-7
d_gene: .
CDR3nt: TGTGCCAGCACCATCCATGCGAACAAAGGCGAGCAGTACTTC
CDR3aa: CASTIHANKGEQYF

v_gene: TRBV18
abundance: few
j_gene: TRBJ2-7
d_gene: TRBD2
CDR3nt: TGTGCCAGCTCACTGACTAGCGGGCGCTCCTACGAGCAGTACTTC
CDR3aa: CASSLTSGRSYEQYF

v_gene: TRBV2
abundance: .
j_gene: TRBJ1-3
d_gene: .
CDR3nt: TGTGCCAGCAGCTCGGACGTCCACTCTGGAAACACCATATATTTT
CDR3aa: CASSSDVHSGNTIYF

v_gene: TRBV19
abundance: .
j_gene: TRBJ2-2
d_gene: .
CDR3nt: TGTGCCAGTAAGTTGGACAGGAACACCGGGGAGCTGTTTTTT
CDR3aa: CASKLDRNTGELFF

v_gene: TRBV7-9
abundance: .
j_gene: TRBJ1-6
d_gene: TRBD1
CDR3nt: TGTGCCAGCAGCTTTGGACAGGGAAATTCACCCCTCCACTTT
CDR3aa: CASSFGQGNSPLHF

v_gene: TRBV25-1
abundance: once
j_gene: TRBJ2-6
d_gene: .
CDR3nt: TGTGCCAGCCGTTTACCCGGGGCCAACGTCCTGACTTTC
CDR3aa: CASRLPGANVLTF

v_gene: TRBV6-1
abundance: .
j_gene: TRBJ1-6
d_gene: .
CDR3nt: TGTGCCAGCAGTGAAGGAACGAGGCGGACTAATTCACCCCTCCACTTT
CDR3aa: CASSEGTRRTNSPLHF

v_gene: TRBV28
abundance: few
j_gene: TRBJ1-5
d_gene: .
CDR3nt: TGTGCCAGCAGTTTGGCCGGGGAAGGCCAGCCCCAGCATTTT
CDR3aa: CASSLAGEGQPQHF

v_gene: TRBV7-9
abundance: .
j_gene: TRBJ1-1
d_gene: .
CDR3nt: TGTGCCAGCAGCCCGGGGGGGAGGACTGAAGCTTTCTTT
CDR3aa: CASSPGGRTEAFF

v_gene: TRBV6-1
abundance: .
j_gene: TRBJ1-5
d_gene: .
CDR3nt: TGTGCCAGCAGTGGGGAATTACAGGGTCAGCCCCAGCATTTT
CDR3aa: CASSGELQGQPQHF

v_gene: TRBV10-3
abundance: .
j_gene: TRBJ2-7
d_gene: .
CDR3nt: TGTGCCAGCAGTGCATTCGGCTACGAGCAGTACTTC
CDR3aa: CASSAFGYEQYF

v_gene: TRBV7-2
abundance: .
j_gene: TRBJ2-7
d_gene: .
CDR3nt: TGTGCCAGCAGCAATCGCGGGACCTGGGACGGCGAGCAGTACTTC
CDR3aa: CASSNRGTWDGEQYF